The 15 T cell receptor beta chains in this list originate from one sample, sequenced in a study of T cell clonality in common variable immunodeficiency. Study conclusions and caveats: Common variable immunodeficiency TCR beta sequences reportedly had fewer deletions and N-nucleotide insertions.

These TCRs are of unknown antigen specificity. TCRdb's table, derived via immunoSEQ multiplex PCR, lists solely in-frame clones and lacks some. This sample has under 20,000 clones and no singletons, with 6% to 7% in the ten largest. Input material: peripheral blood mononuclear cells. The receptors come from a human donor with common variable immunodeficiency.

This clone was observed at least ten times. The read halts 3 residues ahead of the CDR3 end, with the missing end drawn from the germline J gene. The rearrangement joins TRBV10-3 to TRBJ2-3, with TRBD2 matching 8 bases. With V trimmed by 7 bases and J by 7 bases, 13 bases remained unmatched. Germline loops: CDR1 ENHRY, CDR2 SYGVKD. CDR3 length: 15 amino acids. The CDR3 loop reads CAIKRQRESPYTQYF. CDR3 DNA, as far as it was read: TGTGCCATCAAGCGGCAGCGGGAGTCACCCTATACG.

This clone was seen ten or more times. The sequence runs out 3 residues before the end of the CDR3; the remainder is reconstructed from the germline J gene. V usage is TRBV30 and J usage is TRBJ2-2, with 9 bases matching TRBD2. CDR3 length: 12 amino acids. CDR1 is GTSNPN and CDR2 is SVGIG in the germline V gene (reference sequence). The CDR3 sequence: CAWSISTSGLFF. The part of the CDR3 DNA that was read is TGTGCCTGGAGTATCTCGACTAGCGGG.

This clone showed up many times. The DNA read from the CDR3 is TGCAGCGTTGAACTAGCGCTCGACACCGGGGAG. This sequence encodes CSVELALDTGE. In full, the CDR3 reads CSVELALDTGELFF. The chain links TRBV29-1 to TRBJ2-2, with TRBD2 as a possible D gene (6 bases). The CDR3 goes on 3 residues after the read ends, and that part is filled in from the germline J gene. The CDR3 loop spans 14 amino acids. V lost 2 bases and J lost 3, with 10 bases in between. The V gene's germline CDR1 is SQVTM and CDR2 ANQGSEA.

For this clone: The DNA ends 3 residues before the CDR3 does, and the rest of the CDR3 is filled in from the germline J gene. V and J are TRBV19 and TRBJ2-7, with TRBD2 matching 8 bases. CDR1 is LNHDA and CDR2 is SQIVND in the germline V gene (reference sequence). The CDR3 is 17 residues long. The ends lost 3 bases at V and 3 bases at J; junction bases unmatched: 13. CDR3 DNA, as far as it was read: TGTGCCAGTAGTATGAGGACCCAGACTAGCGAACACTACGAG. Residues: CASSMRTQTSEHYE. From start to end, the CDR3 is CASSMRTQTSEHYEQYF.

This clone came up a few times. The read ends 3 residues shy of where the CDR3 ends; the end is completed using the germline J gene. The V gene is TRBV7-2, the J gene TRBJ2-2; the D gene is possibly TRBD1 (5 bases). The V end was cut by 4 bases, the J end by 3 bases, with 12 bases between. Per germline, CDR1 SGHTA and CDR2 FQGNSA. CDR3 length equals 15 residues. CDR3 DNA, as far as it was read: TGTGCCAGCAGCTGGAGACAGCCTCACACCGGGGAG. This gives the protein CASSWRQPHTGE. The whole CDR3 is CASSWRQPHTGELFF.

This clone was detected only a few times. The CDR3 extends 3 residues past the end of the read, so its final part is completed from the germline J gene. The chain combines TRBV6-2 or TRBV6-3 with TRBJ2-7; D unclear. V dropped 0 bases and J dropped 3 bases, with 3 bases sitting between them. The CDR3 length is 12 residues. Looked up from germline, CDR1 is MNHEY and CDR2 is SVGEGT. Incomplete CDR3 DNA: TGTGCCAGCAGTTACTCTTACTACGAG. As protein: CASSYSYYE. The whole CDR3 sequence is CASSYSYYEQYF.

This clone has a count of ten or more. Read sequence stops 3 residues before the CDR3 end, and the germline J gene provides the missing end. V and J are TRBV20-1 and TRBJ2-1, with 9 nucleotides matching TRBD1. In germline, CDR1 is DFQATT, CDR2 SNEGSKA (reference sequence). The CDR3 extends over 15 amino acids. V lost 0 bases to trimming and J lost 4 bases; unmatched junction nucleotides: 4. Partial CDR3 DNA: TGCAGTGCTAGAGATTCGGGACAGGGATACAATGAG. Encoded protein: CSARDSGQGYNE. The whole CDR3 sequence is CSARDSGQGYNEQFF.

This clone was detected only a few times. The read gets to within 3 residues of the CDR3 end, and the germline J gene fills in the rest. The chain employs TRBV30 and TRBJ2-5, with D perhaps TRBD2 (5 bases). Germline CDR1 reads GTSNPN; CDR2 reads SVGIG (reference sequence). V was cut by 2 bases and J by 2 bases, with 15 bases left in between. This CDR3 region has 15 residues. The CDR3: CAWSNSATQQETQYF. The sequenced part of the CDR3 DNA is TGTGCCTGGAGTAATAGCGCAACACAACAAGAGACC.

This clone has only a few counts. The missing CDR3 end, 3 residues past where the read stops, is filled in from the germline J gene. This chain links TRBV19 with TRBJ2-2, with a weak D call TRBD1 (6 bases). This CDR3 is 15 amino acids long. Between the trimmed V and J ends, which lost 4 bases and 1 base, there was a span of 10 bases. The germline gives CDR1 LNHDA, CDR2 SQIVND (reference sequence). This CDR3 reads CASSKRQVNTGELFF. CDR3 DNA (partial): TGTGCCAGTAGTAAGCGACAGGTGAACACCGGGGAG.

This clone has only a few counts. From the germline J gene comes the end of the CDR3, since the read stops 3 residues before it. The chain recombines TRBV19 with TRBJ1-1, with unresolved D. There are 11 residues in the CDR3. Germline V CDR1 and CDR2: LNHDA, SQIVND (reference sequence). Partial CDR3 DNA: TGTGCCAGTAGTATAGCGAGGGAA. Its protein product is CASSIARE. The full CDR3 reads CASSIAREAFF.

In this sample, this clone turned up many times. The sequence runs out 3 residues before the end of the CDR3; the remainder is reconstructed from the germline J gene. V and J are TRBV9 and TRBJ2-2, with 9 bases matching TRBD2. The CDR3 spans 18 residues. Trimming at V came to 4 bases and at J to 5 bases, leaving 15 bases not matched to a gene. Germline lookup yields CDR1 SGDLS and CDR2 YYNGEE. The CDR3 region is CASSLNPSWGLATGELFF. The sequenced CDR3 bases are TGTGCCAGCAGCCTGAACCCCTCATGGGGACTAGCTACCGGGGAG.

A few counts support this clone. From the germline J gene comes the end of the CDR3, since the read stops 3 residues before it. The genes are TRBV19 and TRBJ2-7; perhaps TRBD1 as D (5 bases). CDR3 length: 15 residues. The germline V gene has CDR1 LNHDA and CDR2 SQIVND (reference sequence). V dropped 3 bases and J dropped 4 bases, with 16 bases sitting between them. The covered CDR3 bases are TGTGCCAGTAGTATTCAGGGTCAAGGATCGTACGAG. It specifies CASSIQGQGSYE. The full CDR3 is CASSIQGQGSYEQYF. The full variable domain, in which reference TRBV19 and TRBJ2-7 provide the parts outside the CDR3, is DGGITQSPKYLFRKEGQNVTLSCEQNLNHDAMYWYRQDPGQGLRLIYYSQIVNDFQKGDIAEGYSVSREKKESFPLTVTSAQKNPTAFYLCASSIQGQGSYEQYFGPGTRLTVT.

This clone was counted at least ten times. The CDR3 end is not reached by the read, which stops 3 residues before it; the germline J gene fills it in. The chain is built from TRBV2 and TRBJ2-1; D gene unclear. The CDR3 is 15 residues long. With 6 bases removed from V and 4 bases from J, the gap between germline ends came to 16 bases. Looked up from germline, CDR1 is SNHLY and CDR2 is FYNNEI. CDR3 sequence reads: CASSRILETYNEQFF. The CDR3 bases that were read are TGTGCCAGCAGCCGCATCCTCGAAACATACAATGAG.

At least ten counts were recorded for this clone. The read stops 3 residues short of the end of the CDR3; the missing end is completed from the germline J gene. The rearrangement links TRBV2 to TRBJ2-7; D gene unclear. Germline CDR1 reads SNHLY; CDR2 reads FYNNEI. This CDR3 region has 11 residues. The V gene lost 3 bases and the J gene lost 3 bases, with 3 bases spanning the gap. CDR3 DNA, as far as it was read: TGTGCCAGCAGTGACAGCTACGAG. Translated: CASSDSYE. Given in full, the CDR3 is CASSDSYEQYF. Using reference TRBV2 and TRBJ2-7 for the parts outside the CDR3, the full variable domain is EPEVTQTPSHQVTQMGQEVILRCVPISNHLYFYWYRQILGQKVEFLVSFYNNEISEKSEIFDDQFSVERPDGSNFTLKIRSTKLEDSAMYFCASSDSYEQYFGPGTRLTVT.

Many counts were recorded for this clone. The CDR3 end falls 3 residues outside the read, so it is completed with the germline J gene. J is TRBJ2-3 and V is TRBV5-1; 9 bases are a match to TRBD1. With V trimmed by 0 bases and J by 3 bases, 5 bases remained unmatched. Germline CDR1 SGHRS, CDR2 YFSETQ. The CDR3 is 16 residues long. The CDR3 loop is CASSLEGTGKTDTQYF. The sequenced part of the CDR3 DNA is TGCGCCAGCAGCTTGGAAGGGACAGGGAAGACAGATACG.